Following are 17 T cell receptor beta chains from one sample sequenced in a study of shared T cell receptors in the human thymus. Only in-frame clones appear in the TCRdb table, and some are missing; sequencing was by immunoSEQ multiplex PCR. The sample records under 700,000 clones, around 78% being singletons. This sample was shared with a second study, whose subject was human thymus T cells.

Specimen: thymocytes. These receptor sequences come from a boy under three years old with a congenital heart defect.

V is TRBV29-1 and J is TRBJ2-1; D is undetermined. The CDR3 is 14 residues long. Trimming took off 6 bases at V and 6 bases at J, with 18 bases between the two ends. The germline V gene encodes CDR1 SQVTM and CDR2 ANQGSEA. DNA of the CDR3: TGCAGCGTCCTCCGGCCGACTCAGTCCAATGAGCAGTTCTTC. Protein sequence: CSVLRPTQSNEQFF.

The chain couples TRBV6-1 to TRBJ1-1; D call uncertain. This CDR3 comprises 15 residues. V lost 8 bases to trimming and J lost 0 bases, with 16 bases between them. Germline V gives CDR1 MNHNS, CDR2 SASEGT. Here the CDR3 DNA reads TGTGCCAGCTCACACCGGGAGATGATGAACACTGAAGCTTTCTTT. It specifies CASSHREMMNTEAFF.

The V and J genes are TRBV18 and TRBJ2-1; D is perhaps TRBD2 (6 bases). The germline gives CDR1 KGHSH, CDR2 LQKENI. The V end was cut by 3 bases, the J end by 8 bases, with 17 bases between. This CDR3 is 15 amino acids long. The CDR3 reads CASSPVTSRRDEQFF. Written as DNA, the CDR3 is TGTGCCAGCTCACCCGTGACTAGTCGTCGGGATGAGCAGTTCTTC.

The rearrangement joins TRBV11-1 to TRBJ2-1; 8 bases line up with TRBD2. From germline, CDR1 is SGHAT and CDR2 FQDESV (reference sequence). The CDR3 totals 17 residues. With V trimmed by 1 base and J by 0 bases, 5 bases remained unmatched. As DNA, the CDR3 is TGTGCCAGCAGCTTAGGTATTAGCGGGAACTCCTACAATGAGCAGTTCTTC. Translation gives CASSLGISGNSYNEQFF.

The chain has TRBV7-2 and TRBJ2-5; no firm D call. Per germline, CDR1 SGHTA and CDR2 FQGNSA. The CDR3 covers 11 residues. The V end lost 5 bases, the J end lost 5 bases, and 6 bases lay between the germline ends. The chain's CDR3 is CASSPRETQYF. The DNA of the CDR3 is TGTGCCAGCAGCCCTCGGGAGACCCAGTACTTC.

The chain couples TRBV10-3 to TRBJ2-1; maybe TRBD2 (5 bases). Trimming shortened V by 3 bases and J by 15 bases, and 27 bases separated the two germline ends. This CDR3 comprises 16 residues. Germline loops: CDR1 ENHRY, CDR2 SYGVKD. The chain's CDR3 is CAISDRPAADSLSRFF. Here the CDR3 DNA reads TGTGCCATCAGTGATCGGCCGGCTGCGGACTCCCTTTCTCGGTTCTTC.

The gene calls are TRBV7-9 and TRBJ2-4, with no clear D. The germline gives CDR1 SEHNR, CDR2 FQNEAQ (reference sequence). With 4 bases removed from V and 3 bases from J, the gap between germline ends came to 16 bases. The CDR3 spans 16 residues. In DNA, the CDR3 is TGTGCCAGCAGCTCAATAGACTGGATGATCAAAAACATTCAGTACTTC. This codes for CASSSIDWMIKNIQYF.

This chain joins TRBV11-1 and TRBJ2-1, with TRBD2 matching 13 bases. Germline CDR1 SGHAT, CDR2 FQDESV (reference sequence). The CDR3 is 18 amino acids. V lost 5 bases, J lost 4 bases, and 11 bases stayed unmatched. For the CDR3, the DNA is TGTGCCAGCAGCCCAGGACTAGCGGGAGAGGGGGGTTACAATGAGCAGTTCTTC. Its translation: CASSPGLAGEGGYNEQFF.

This chain links TRBV28 with TRBJ2-1; TRBD1 might be the D (6 bases). This CDR3 has 13 amino acids. Germline V gene lookup returns CDR1 MDHEN and CDR2 SYDVKM. Trimming pared 6 bases from V and 9 bases from J, leaving 15 bases between. The CDR3 here is CASRRDTIREQFF. The CDR3 DNA follows: TGTGCCAGCAGACGGGACACTATTCGTGAGCAGTTCTTC.

The rearrangement links TRBV4-1 to TRBJ1-2, with TRBD1 identical over 7 bases. Germline-derived CDR1 and CDR2 are MGHRA and YSYEKL. J gave up 7 bases and V 2 bases, and 4 bases lay outside the gene matches. The CDR3 is made up of 13 amino acids. The DNA of the CDR3 is TGCGCCAGCAGCCAACATGACAGGGCTGGCTACACCTTC. It specifies CASSQHDRAGYTF.

This clone was observed a handful of times. The rearrangement uses TRBV6-5 and TRBJ2-6, with D possibly matching TRBD2 (5 bases). The V end was cut by 1 base, the J end by 3 bases, with 10 bases between. Germline V CDR1 and CDR2: MNHEY, SVGAGI. CDR3 length equals 16 residues. The CDR3 DNA reads TGTGCCAGCAGTTACTTGGGCGGGTTTGGGGCCAACGTCCTGACTTTC. Amino acid sequence: CASSYLGGFGANVLTF.

J is TRBJ2-3 and V is TRBV11-2, with a tentative D call TRBD1 (6 bases). The CDR3 is 18 residues long. Trimming cost V 3 bases and J 2 bases, with 21 bases left between them. The germline V gene has CDR1 SGHAT and CDR2 FQNNGV. The CDR3 DNA follows: TGTGCCAGCAGCTTCGAGGGTCGAGTCAGGGGAGCCACAGATACGCAGTATTTT. Translation: CASSFEGRVRGATDTQYF.

The J gene is TRBJ2-7, the V gene TRBV9, with 7 bases matching TRBD2. The V and J ends lost 4 bases and 0 bases, in that order; junction bases with no gene match: 16. The CDR3 has 18 amino acids. In germline, CDR1 is SGDLS, CDR2 YYNGEE. DNA for the CDR3: TGTGCCAGCAGCTTGGGCGGCGTGGCTAGCGGTCTCTCCTACGAGCAGTACTTC. Its translation is CASSLGGVASGLSYEQYF. The full variable domain, its missing parts supplied by reference TRBV9 and TRBJ2-7, is DSGVTQTPKHLITATGQRVTLRCSPRSGDLSVYWYQQSLDQGLQFLIQYYNGEERAKGNILERFSAQQFPDLHSELNLSSLELGDSALYFCASSLGGVASGLSYEQYFGPGTRLTVT.

The genes are TRBV11-2 and TRBJ2-2; D unclear. This CDR3 has 16 amino acids. Between the trimmed V and J ends, which lost 1 base and 1 base, there was a span of 10 bases. CDR1 and CDR2 from the germline V gene are SGHAT and FQNNGV. CDR3 bases: TGTGCCAGCAGCTTAGGGTGGCGGAGGAACACCGGGGAGCTGTTTTTT. Its translation: CASSLGWRRNTGELFF. Looking up the rest from reference TRBV11-2 and TRBJ2-2 gives the full variable domain: EAGVAQSPRYKIIEKRQSVAFWCNPISGHATLYWYQQILGQGPKLLIQFQNNGVVDDSQLPKDRFSAERLKGVDSTLKIQPAKLEDSAVYLCASSLGWRRNTGELFFGEGSRLTVL.

This clone has a single count. Distinct nucleotide sequences in the sample also encode this CDR3. The rearrangement links TRBV5-1 to TRBJ2-2, with 7 bases lining up with TRBD1. The CDR3 extends over 15 amino acids. Germline V lookup: CDR1 SGHRS, CDR2 YFSETQ. V lost 3 bases to trimming and J lost 1 base; unmatched junction nucleotides: 3. The DNA for the CDR3 is TGCGCCAGCAGCTCAGGACAGGAGAACACCGGGGAGCTGTTTTTT. Translation gives CASSSGQENTGELFF.

The chain is built from TRBV27 and TRBJ1-4; 9 nucleotides align to TRBD1. This CDR3 spans 15 amino acids. Losses at the gene ends were 4 bases for V and 8 bases for J; bases not matched to a gene: 8. CDR1 and CDR2 from the germline V gene are MNHEY and SMNVEV (reference sequence). The CDR3 region has the DNA TGTGCCAGCAGTTCCCGGGACAGGGACGGGGAAAAACTGTTTTTT. Encoded protein: CASSSRDRDGEKLFF. Filled out from reference TRBV27 and TRBJ1-4, the complete variable domain reads EAQVTQNPRYLITVTGKKLTVTCSQNMNHEYMSWYRQDPGLGLRQIYYSMNVEVTDKGDVPEGYKVSRKEKRNFPLILESPSPNQTSLYFCASSSRDRDGEKLFFGSGTQLSVL.

V is TRBV5-6 and J is TRBJ2-7; tentatively, D is TRBD2 (5 bases). V was shortened by 1 base and J by 1 base, with 24 bases between the two germline ends. The CDR3 has 19 amino acids. CDR1 SGHDT and CDR2 YYEEEE come from the germline V gene. The DNA of the CDR3 is TGTGCCAGCAGCTTGTCCCTCCTAGGAGGTTTGGGAAATTCCTACGAGCAGTACTTC. Translation gives CASSLSLLGGLGNSYEQYF.